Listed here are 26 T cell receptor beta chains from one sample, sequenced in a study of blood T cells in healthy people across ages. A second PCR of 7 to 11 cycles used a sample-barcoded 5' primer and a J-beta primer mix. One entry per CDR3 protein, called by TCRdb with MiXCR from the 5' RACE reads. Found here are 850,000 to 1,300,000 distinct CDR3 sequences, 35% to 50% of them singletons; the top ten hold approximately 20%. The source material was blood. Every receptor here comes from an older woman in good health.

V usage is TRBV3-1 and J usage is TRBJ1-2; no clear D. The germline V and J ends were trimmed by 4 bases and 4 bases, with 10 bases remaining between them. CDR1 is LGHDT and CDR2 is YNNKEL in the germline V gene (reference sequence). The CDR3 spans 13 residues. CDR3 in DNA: TGTGCCAGCAGCCGAGAGGACGTCTATGGCTACACCTTC. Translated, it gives CASSREDVYGYTF. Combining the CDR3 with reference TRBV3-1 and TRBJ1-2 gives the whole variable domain DTAVSQTPKYLVTQMGNDKSIKCEQNLGHDTMYWYKQDSKKFLKIMFSYNNKELIINETVPNRFSPKSPDKAHLNLHINSLELGDSAVYFCASSREDVYGYTFGSGTRLTVV.

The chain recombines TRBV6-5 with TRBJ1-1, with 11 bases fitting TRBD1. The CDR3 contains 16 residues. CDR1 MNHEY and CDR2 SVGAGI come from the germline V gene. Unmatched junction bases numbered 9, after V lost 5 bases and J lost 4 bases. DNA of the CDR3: TGTGCCAGCAGTCGACTGACCGGGACAGGGGGCACTGAAGCTTTCTTT. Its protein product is CASSRLTGTGGTEAFF.

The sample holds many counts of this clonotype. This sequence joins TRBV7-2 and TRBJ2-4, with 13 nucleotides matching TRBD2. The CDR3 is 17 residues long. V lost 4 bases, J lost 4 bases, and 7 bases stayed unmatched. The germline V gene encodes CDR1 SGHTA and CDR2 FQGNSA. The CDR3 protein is CASSSRTSGSGKNIQYF. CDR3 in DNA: TGTGCCAGCAGCTCGAGGACTAGCGGGAGCGGGAAAAACATTCAGTACTTC.

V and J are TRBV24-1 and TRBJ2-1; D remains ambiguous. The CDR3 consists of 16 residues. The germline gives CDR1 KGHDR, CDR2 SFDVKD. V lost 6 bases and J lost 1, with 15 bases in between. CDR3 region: CATSTAEGASYNEQFF. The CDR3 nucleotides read TGTGCCACCAGTACGGCGGAAGGAGCATCCTACAATGAGCAGTTCTTC.

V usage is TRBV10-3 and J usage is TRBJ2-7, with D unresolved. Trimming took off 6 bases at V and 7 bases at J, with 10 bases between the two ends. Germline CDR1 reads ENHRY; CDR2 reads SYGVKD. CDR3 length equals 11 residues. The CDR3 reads CAIRADNEQYF. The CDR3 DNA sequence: TGTGCCATCAGAGCAGACAATGAGCAGTACTTC.

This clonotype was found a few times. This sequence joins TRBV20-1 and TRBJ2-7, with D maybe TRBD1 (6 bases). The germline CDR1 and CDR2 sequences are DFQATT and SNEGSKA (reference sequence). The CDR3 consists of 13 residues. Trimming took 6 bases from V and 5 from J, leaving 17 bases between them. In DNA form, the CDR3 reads TGCAGTGCACTCTCACAGGGATACAACGAGCAGTACTTC. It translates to CSALSQGYNEQYF.

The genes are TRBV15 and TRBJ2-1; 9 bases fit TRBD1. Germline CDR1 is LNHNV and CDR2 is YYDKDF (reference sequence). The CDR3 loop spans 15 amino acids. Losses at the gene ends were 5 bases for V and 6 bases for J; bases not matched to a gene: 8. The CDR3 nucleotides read TGTGCCACCAGCTCTGCCGGGACAGGGAGCAATGAGCAGTTCTTC. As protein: CATSSAGTGSNEQFF.

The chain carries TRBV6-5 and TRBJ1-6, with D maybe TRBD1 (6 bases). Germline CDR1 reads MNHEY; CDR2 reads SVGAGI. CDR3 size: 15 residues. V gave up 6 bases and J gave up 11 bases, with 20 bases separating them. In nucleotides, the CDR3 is TGTGCCAGCAGGGCCGGGGTAGAGGGGACACCACCCCTCCACTTT. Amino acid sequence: CASRAGVEGTPPLHF.

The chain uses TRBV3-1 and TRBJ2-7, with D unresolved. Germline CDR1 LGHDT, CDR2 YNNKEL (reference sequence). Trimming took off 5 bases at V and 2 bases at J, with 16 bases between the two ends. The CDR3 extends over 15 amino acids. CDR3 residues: CASSALGSLAYEQYF. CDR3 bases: TGTGCCAGCAGCGCTTTGGGCTCACTGGCCTACGAGCAGTACTTC.

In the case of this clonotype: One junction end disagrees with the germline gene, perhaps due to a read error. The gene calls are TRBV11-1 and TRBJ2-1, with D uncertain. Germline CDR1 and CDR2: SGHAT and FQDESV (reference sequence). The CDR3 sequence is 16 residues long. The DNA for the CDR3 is TGTGCCAGCAGCACGGCGAACGGCAGATTCTACACTGAGCAGTTCTTC. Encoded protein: CASSTANGRFYTEQFF.

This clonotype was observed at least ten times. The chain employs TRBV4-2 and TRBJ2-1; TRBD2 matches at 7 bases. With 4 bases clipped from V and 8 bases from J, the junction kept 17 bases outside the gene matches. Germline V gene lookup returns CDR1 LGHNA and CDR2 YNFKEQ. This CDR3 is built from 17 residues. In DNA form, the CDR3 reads TGTGCCAGCAGCCCTCTTTTGCGGGAGAGTCACTTTGATGAGCAGTTCTTC. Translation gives CASSPLLRESHFDEQFF.

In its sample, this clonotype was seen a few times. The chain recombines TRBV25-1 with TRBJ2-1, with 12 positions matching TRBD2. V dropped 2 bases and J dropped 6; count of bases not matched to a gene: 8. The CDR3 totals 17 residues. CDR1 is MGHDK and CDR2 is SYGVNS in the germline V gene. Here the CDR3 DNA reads TGTGCCAGCAGTGAACCCACACTAGCGGGAGGTACCAATGAGCAGTTCTTC. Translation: CASSEPTLAGGTNEQFF.

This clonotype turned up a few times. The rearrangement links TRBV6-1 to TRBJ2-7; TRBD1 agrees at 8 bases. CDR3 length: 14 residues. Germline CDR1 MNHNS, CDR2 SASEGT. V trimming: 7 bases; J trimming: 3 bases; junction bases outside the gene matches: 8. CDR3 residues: CASTHRGISYEQYF. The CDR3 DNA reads TGTGCCAGCACTCACAGGGGGATCAGCTACGAGCAGTACTTC.

The CDR3 DNA follows: TGCAGTGCTGGTTTAGCAGGACAGCCCCAGCATTTT. Translated, it gives CSAGLAGQPQHF. The chain carries TRBV20-1 and TRBJ1-5; no definite D call. The CDR3 runs 12 residues. The germline V gene has CDR1 DFQATT and CDR2 SNEGSKA (reference sequence). Trimming removed 5 bases from V and 7 bases from J, with 12 bases in between.

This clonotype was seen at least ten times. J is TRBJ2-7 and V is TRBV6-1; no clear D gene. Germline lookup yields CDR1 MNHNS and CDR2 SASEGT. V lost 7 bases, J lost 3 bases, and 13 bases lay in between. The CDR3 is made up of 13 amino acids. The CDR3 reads CASTPDQFYEQYF. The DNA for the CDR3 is TGTGCCAGCACTCCAGACCAATTCTACGAGCAGTACTTC.

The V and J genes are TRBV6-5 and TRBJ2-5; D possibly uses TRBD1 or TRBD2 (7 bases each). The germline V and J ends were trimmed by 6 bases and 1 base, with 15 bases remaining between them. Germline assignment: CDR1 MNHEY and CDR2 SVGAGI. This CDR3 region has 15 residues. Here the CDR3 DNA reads TGTGCCAGCAGGCCAGGGGGGGGAATCCAAGAGACCCAGTACTTC. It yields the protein CASRPGGGIQETQYF.

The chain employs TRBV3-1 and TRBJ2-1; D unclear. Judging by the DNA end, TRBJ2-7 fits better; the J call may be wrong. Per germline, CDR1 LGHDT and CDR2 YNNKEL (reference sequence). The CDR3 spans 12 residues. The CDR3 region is CASSQNINEQYF. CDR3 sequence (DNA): TGTGCCAGCAGCCAAAATATCAATGAGCAGTACTTC.

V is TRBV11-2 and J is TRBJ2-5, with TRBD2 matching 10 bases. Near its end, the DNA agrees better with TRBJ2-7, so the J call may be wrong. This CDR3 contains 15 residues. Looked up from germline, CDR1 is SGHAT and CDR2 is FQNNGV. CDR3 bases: TGTGCCAGCAGCTTAATAGGACTAGCGGCTTACGAGCAGTACTTC. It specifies CASSLIGLAAYEQYF.

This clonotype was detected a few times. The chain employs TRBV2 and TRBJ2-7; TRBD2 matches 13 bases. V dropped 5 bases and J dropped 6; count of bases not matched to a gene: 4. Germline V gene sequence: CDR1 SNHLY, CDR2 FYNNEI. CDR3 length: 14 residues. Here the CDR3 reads CASSRLAGGFEQYF. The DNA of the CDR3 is TGTGCCAGCAGTAGACTAGCGGGAGGTTTCGAGCAGTACTTC.

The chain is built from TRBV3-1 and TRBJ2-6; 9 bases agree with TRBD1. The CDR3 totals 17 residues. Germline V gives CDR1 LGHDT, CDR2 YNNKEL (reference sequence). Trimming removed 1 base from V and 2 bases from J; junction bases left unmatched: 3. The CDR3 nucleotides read TGTGCCAGCAGCCAAGTCACAGGGGGCGCTGGGGCCAACGTCCTGACTTTC. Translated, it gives CASSQVTGGAGANVLTF.

Written as DNA, the CDR3 is TGTGCCAGCAGCTCAAGAACTTCCTACGAGCAGTACTTC. It is translated as CASSSRTSYEQYF. The rearrangement uses TRBV7-2 and TRBJ2-7; D call uncertain. The germline CDR1 and CDR2 sequences are SGHTA and FQGNSA. CDR3 length: 13 amino acids. V lost 4 bases, J lost 1 base, and 8 bases lay in between.

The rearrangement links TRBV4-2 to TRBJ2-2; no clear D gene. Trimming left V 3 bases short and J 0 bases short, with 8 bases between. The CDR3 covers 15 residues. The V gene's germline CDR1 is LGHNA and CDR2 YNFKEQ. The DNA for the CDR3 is TGTGCCAGCAGCCAGGAACCGTCGAACACCGGGGAGCTGTTTTTT. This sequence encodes CASSQEPSNTGELFF.

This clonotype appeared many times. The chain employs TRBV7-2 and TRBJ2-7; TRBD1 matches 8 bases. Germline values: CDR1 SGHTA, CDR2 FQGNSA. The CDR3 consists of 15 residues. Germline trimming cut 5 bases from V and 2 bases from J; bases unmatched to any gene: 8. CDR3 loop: CASSPRAGGTYEQYF. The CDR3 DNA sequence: TGTGCCAGCAGCCCTCGTGCAGGGGGCACCTACGAGCAGTACTTC.

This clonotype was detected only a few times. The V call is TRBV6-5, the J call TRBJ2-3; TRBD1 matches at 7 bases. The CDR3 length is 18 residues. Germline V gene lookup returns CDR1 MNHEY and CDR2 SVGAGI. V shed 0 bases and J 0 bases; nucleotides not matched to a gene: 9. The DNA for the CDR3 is TGTGCCAGCAGTTACTCGTATGGGACAGCCACTAGCACAGATACGCAGTATTTT. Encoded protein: CASSYSYGTATSTDTQYF.

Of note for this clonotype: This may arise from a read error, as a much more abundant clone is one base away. CDR3 nucleotides: TGTGCCAGCAACTCTCGGACTAGCGGGAGCGCCAAAAACATTCAGTACTTC. As protein: CASNSRTSGSAKNIQYF. The V and J genes are TRBV14 and TRBJ2-4; 13 bases line up with TRBD2. This CDR3 has 17 amino acids. CDR1 and CDR2 from the germline V gene are SGHDN and FVKESK. V shed 7 bases, J shed 1 base, and the junction held 7 bases outside the gene matches. Drawing the rest from reference TRBV14 and TRBJ2-4, the complete variable domain is EAGVTQFPSHSVIEKGQTVTLRCDPISGHDNLYWYRRVMGKEIKFLLHFVKESKQDESGMPNNRFLAERTGGTYSTLKVQPAELEDSGVYFCASNSRTSGSAKNIQYFGAGTRLSVL.

In DNA, the CDR3 is TGTGCCAGCAGCTTTGACAGGGGGCGGTCAGAGACCCAGTACTTC. Translation gives CASSFDRGRSETQYF. The chain employs TRBV7-2 and TRBJ2-5; TRBD1 matches at 10 bases. Trimming removed 3 bases from V and 4 bases from J; junction bases left unmatched: 5. This CDR3 has 15 residues. Germline CDR1 and CDR2: SGHTA and FQGNSA.